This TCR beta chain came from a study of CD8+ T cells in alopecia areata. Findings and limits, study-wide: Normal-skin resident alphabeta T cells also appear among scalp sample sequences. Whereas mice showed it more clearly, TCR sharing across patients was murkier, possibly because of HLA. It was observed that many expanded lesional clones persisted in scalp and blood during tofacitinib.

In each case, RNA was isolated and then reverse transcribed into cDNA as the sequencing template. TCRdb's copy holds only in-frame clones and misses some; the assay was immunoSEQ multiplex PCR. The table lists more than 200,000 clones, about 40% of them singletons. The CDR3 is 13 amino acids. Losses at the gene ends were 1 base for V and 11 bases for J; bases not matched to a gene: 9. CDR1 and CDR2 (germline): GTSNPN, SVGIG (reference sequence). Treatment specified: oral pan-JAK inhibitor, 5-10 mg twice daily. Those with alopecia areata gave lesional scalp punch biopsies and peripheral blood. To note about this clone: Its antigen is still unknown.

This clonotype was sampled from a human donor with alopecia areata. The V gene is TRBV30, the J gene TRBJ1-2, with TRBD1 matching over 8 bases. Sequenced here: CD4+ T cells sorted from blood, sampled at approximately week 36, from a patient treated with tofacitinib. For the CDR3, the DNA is TGTGCCTGGAGTGCCGGACAGGGAATGCTATACACCTTC. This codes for CAWSAGQGMLYTF. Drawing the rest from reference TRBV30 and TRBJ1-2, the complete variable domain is SQTIHQWPATLVQPVGSPLSLECTVEGTSNPNLYWYRQAAGRGLQLLFYSVGIGQISSEVPQNLSASRPQDRQFILSSKKLLLSDSGFYLCAWSAGQGMLYTFGSGTRLTVV.